This TCR beta chain was identified during a study of T-cell reconstitution after alpha-beta-depleted transplantation in children. Germline V gene data show CDR1 as LNHDA and CDR2 as SQIVND (reference sequence). The CDR3 covers 15 residues. Germline trimming cut 5 bases from V and 3 bases from J; bases unmatched to any gene: 5. The library targeted TCRbeta and was prepared with unique molecular identifiers. TCRdb re-derived calls from the PCR reads in MiXCR, one entry per CDR3 protein. This sample has approximately 350,000 distinct CDR3 sequences, with about a tenth found just once. The J gene is TRBJ2-3, the V gene TRBV19, with 10 bases matching TRBD1. The sequence was collected from a human donor who donated a stem cell graft to a child with acute lymphoblastic leukemia. Sequences were derived from PBMCs from the stem cell graft donor, sampled from the stem cell graft. CDR3 amino acids: CASSFRDRGTDTQYF. CDR3 in DNA: TGTGCCAGTAGTTTCCGGGACAGGGGAACAGATACGCAGTATTTT.